Listed below are T cell receptor beta chains from one sample, sequenced in a study of T-cell reconstitution after alpha-beta-depleted transplantation in children. MiXCR, run by TCRdb on the PCR reads, gives a single entry per CDR3 protein. The data contain roughly 310,000 distinct CDR3 sequences, more than 20% of them singletons. The sample consisted of PBMCs, mostly from graft donor cells, taken 180 days after TCRalphabeta/CD19-depleted stem cell transplant. Source of these receptors: a male patient younger than 18 who had a stem cell transplant for acute lymphoblastic leukemia, so the T cells may come from the graft donor. CDR3s include the opening cysteine and the closing phenylalanine or tryptophan. Fields, in order: D gene, clone size, J gene, V gene, CDR3 protein, CDR3 DNA. The D gene is left open where the match is weak. A row's size may be missing; if present it is once, few, many or a size class.

. | . | TRBJ1-3 | TRBV29-1 | CSVVPSFSSGNTIYF | TGCAGCGTTGTGCCCTCCTTCAGCTCTGGAAACACCATATATTTT
. | few | TRBJ2-7 | TRBV4-1 | CASSQGPGTPYEQYF | TGCGCCAGCAGCCAAGGTCCCGGGACACCCTACGAGCAGTACTTC
. | few | TRBJ2-2 | TRBV7-3 | CASSGHNGVGELFF | TGTGCCAGCAGCGGGCATAACGGGGTCGGGGAGCTGTTTTTT
TRBD2 | few | TRBJ2-1 | TRBV20-1 | CSALAGPYNEQFF | TGCAGTGCCTTAGCGGGGCCTTACAATGAGCAGTTCTTC
. | . | TRBJ1-4 | TRBV7-2 | CASSPWTAPTNEKLFF | TGTGCCAGCAGCCCCTGGACAGCCCCCACTAATGAAAAACTGTTTTTT
. | few | TRBJ1-2 | TRBV12-3/TRBV12-4 | CASSFYPTTGSYGYTF | TGTGCCAGCAGTTTCTATCCCACTACGGGGAGCTATGGCTACACCTTC
. | few | TRBJ2-3 | TRBV9 | CASSVTSGTGGTDTQYF | TGTGCCAGCAGCGTAACCTCCGGGACGGGGGGCACAGATACGCAGTATTTT
. | . | TRBJ1-6 | TRBV20-1 | CSARRPGPRGSPLHF | TGCAGTGCTAGAAGGCCCGGGCCTCGGGGTTCACCCCTCCACTTT
TRBD1 | . | TRBJ2-5 | TRBV10-3 | CAISEVTGGQETQYF | TGTGCCATCAGTGAGGTTACAGGGGGCCAAGAGACCCAGTACTTC
TRBD1 | . | TRBJ2-3 | TRBV6-6 | CASSLPGQDQYF | TGTGCCAGCAGTCTCCCGGGACAGGATCAGTATTTT
TRBD2 | . | TRBJ2-7 | TRBV20-1 | CSASRLAAPYEQYF | TGCAGTGCTAGTCGACTAGCGGCTCCCTACGAGCAGTACTTC
. | many | TRBJ2-5 | TRBV5-1 | CASSLRGETQYF | TGCGCCAGCAGCTTACGTGGGGAGACCCAGTACTTC
. | few | TRBJ2-4 | TRBV6-1 | CASSALSTYF | TGTGCCAGCAGTGCTCTCTCTACGTACTTC
. | few | TRBJ2-3 | TRBV5-6 | CASSLMLAYSTDTQYF | TGTGCCAGCAGCTTGATGCTAGCCTATTCCACAGATACGCAGTATTTT
. | . | TRBJ2-6 | TRBV11-3 | CASSLVGQGLKILPSGANVLTF | TGTGCCAGCAGCTTAGTTGGTCAGGGCCTAAAAATCCTTCCCTCTGGGGCCAACGTCCTGACTTTC
. | . | TRBJ2-7 | TRBV5-1 | CASRGFGGPYEQYF | TGCGCCAGCCGGGGATTCGGGGGACCCTACGAGCAGTACTTC
TRBD1 | . | TRBJ2-7 | TRBV7-9 | CASSSGTGTLGAYEQYF | TGTGCCAGCAGCTCCGGGACAGGGACATTAGGAGCCTACGAGCAGTACTTC
TRBD2 | many | TRBJ2-7 | TRBV12-3/TRBV12-4 | CASTLGRGSYEQYF | TGTGCCAGCACCCTAGGGAGGGGCTCCTACGAGCAGTACTTC
. | . | TRBJ1-2 | TRBV5-1 | CASSLTGANLYGYTF | TGCGCCAGCAGCTTGACTGGGGCCAACCTATATGGCTACACCTTC
TRBD2 | . | TRBJ2-1 | TRBV20-1 | CSARGLAGVLEQFF | TGCAGTGCTAGAGGCCTAGCGGGAGTACTTGAGCAGTTCTTC
. | . | TRBJ2-7 | TRBV20-1 | CSAKQYYEQYF | TGCAGTGCCAAACAGTACTACGAGCAGTACTTC
. | . | TRBJ1-1 | TRBV18 | CASSPPQGPNTEAFF | TGTGCCAGCTCACCCCCCCAGGGGCCGAACACTGAAGCTTTCTTT
TRBD2 | few | TRBJ2-3 | TRBV5-1 | CASSLEVAGDDTQYF | TGCGCCAGCAGCTTGGAAGTAGCGGGAGATGATACGCAGTATTTT
. | few | TRBJ2-3 | TRBV25-1 | CASRGLLRDTQYF | TGTGCCAGCAGGGGGCTCTTGAGAGATACGCAGTATTTT
TRBD1 | . | TRBJ2-4 | TRBV15 | CATSRRDRVAKNIQYF | TGTGCCACCAGCAGGCGGGACAGGGTAGCCAAAAACATTCAGTACTTC
. | few | TRBJ1-1 | TRBV10-3 | CAISEWGGLRMNTEAFF | TGTGCCATCAGTGAGTGGGGAGGGTTGAGGATGAACACTGAAGCTTTCTTT
TRBD1 | . | TRBJ1-2 | TRBV5-1 | CASSFLQGSRSDGYTF | TGCGCCAGCAGCTTCTTACAGGGGTCGAGGTCAGATGGCTACACCTTC
. | few | TRBJ1-1 | TRBV27 | CASSFRGSNTEAFF | TGTGCCAGCAGTTTTCGAGGTTCGAACACTGAAGCTTTCTTT
TRBD1 | . | TRBJ1-5 | TRBV3-1 | CAGRQGLDQPQHF | TGTGCCGGGCGACAGGGCCTCGATCAGCCCCAGCATTTT
. | . | TRBJ2-2 | TRBV29-1 | CSVEDRGRATGELFF | TGCAGCGTTGAAGATCGGGGCAGGGCGACCGGGGAGCTGTTTTTT
TRBD2 | few | TRBJ2-3 | TRBV10-1 | CASSGGTSGTDTQYF | TGCGCCAGCAGTGGTGGGACTAGCGGCACAGATACGCAGTATTTT
TRBD1 | . | TRBJ1-1 | TRBV28 | CASSLRDRLNTEAFF | TGTGCCAGCAGTCTACGGGACAGATTGAACACTGAAGCTTTCTTT
TRBD1 | few | TRBJ2-1 | TRBV7-9 | CASSLTGANEQFF | TGTGCCAGCAGCTTGACAGGGGCTAATGAGCAGTTCTTC
TRBD2 | once | TRBJ2-7 | TRBV20-1 | CSARDSREASYEQYF | TGCAGTGCTAGAGATTCGCGGGAGGCATCCTACGAGCAGTACTTC